These 18 T cell receptor beta chains were sequenced from one sample in a study of technical replicates of blood from four donors. Data came from immunoSEQ multiplex PCR; TCRdb stores just in-frame clones and leaves some out. The sample shows 55,000 to 75,000 clones, around 96% of them seen only once. Sequenced input: T cells isolated from PBMCs. All receptors come from a human donor in good health.

The chain combines TRBV7-2 with TRBJ1-2, with D possibly being TRBD1 (6 bases). Germline loops: CDR1 SGHTA, CDR2 FQGNSA. The V gene lost 1 base and the J gene lost 0 bases, with 12 bases spanning the gap. The length of the CDR3 is 16 residues. The CDR3 loop is CASSLGRGPANYGYTF. CDR3 in DNA: TGTGCCAGCAGCTTAGGCAGGGGCCCAGCTAACTATGGCTACACCTTC. Drawing the rest from reference TRBV7-2 and TRBJ1-2, the complete variable domain is GAGVSQSPSNKVTEKGKDVELRCDPISGHTALYWYRQSLGQGLEFLIYFQGNSAPDKSGLPSDRFSAERTGGSVSTLTIQRTQQEDSAVYLCASSLGRGPANYGYTFGSGTRLTVV.

The chain combines TRBV5-1 with TRBJ1-1; 7 bases align to TRBD1. The CDR3 length is 16 residues. V was clipped by 7 bases and J by 2 bases; unmatched bases: 14. Germline V lookup: CDR1 SGHRS, CDR2 YFSETQ. The CDR3, as DNA: TGCGCCAGCTGTTCGATTTGGGACAGCCCTAACACTGAAGCTTTCTTT. Translating it yields CASCSIWDSPNTEAFF.

V and J are TRBV11-3 and TRBJ2-5, with TRBD2 matching over 9 bases. In germline, CDR1 is SGHNT, CDR2 YENEEA. The CDR3 covers 16 residues. The V segment lost 5 bases and the J segment 3 bases; nucleotides outside the gene matches: 10. The DNA of the CDR3 is TGTGCCAGCAGCGCCGGGCGGGGGGGCGATGAAGAGACCCAGTACTTC. Translation: CASSAGRGGDEETQYF. The entire variable domain, with the rest obtained from reference TRBV11-3 and TRBJ2-5, is as follows: EAGVVQSPRYKIIEKKQPVAFWCNPISGHNTLYWYLQNLGQGPELLIRYENEEAVDDSQLPKDRFSAERLKGVDSTLKIQPAELGDSAVYLCASSAGRGGDEETQYFGPGTRLLVL.

The sample holds a few counts of this clone. The chain is built from TRBV6-5 and TRBJ2-7; a weak D match, TRBD1 (6 bases). Germline lookup yields CDR1 MNHEY and CDR2 SVGAGI. This CDR3 spans 15 amino acids. The V end lost 6 bases, the J end lost 2 bases, and 17 bases lay between the germline ends. CDR3 protein: CASSRLSGEPYEQYF. The CDR3 DNA reads TGTGCCAGCAGCCGGTTATCAGGGGAACCCTACGAGCAGTACTTC.

The chain recombines TRBV7-2 with TRBJ1-4; 10 bases map to TRBD1. The V gene end was trimmed by 5 bases and the J gene end by 6 bases; junction bases not matched to a gene: 3. The CDR3 runs to 14 residues. The germline V gene has CDR1 SGHTA and CDR2 FQGNSA. CDR3 in amino acids: CASSRDRGYEKLFF. The CDR3 region has the DNA TGTGCCAGCAGCCGGGACAGGGGTTATGAAAAACTGTTTTTT.

The V and J genes are TRBV27 and TRBJ2-1; D might be TRBD2 (5 bases). The length of the CDR3 is 14 residues. Germline CDR1 and CDR2: MNHEY and SMNVEV (reference sequence). With 3 bases removed from V and 6 bases from J, the gap between germline ends came to 12 bases. The CDR3 coding sequence is TGTGCCAGCAGTTTGCGGGTTTTAGGCAATGAGCAGTTCTTC. Its protein is CASSLRVLGNEQFF.

This rearrangement joins TRBV28 to TRBJ2-7, with D tentatively TRBD1 (9 bases). Germline V gene sequence: CDR1 MDHEN, CDR2 SYDVKM. The V end lost 4 bases, the J end lost 4 bases, and 26 bases lay between the germline ends. The CDR3 length is 18 residues. The CDR3 reads CASSSQQGAIAGLYEQYF. Here the CDR3 DNA reads TGTGCCAGCAGTTCCCAACAGGGGGCAATAGCGGGATTATACGAGCAGTACTTC.

V is TRBV4-1 and J is TRBJ2-3; 9 nucleotides agree with TRBD1. Germline V lookup: CDR1 MGHRA, CDR2 YSYEKL. Unmatched junction bases numbered 9, after V lost 5 bases and J lost 6 bases. CDR3 length: 15 residues. The CDR3, as DNA: TGCGCCAGCAGCTTACGAGGGGACAGGGAGGATACGCAGTATTTT. It codes for CASSLRGDREDTQYF.

This clone was seen more than once but under ten times. The chain recombines TRBV4-3 with TRBJ2-6; D is perhaps TRBD2 (6 bases). CDR3 size: 18 residues. V lost 1 base to trimming and J lost 0 bases, with 13 bases between them. CDR1 is LGHNA, CDR2 YSLEER, per germline. CDR3 coding DNA: TGCGCCAGCAGCCAAGCTAAGGAGGGACCCTCTGGGGCCAACGTCCTGACTTTC. Its protein product is CASSQAKEGPSGANVLTF.

The chain combines TRBV9 with TRBJ1-2, with 8 bases matching TRBD1. The germline V gene encodes CDR1 SGDLS and CDR2 YYNGEE. The CDR3 totals 14 residues. Losses at the gene ends were 0 bases for V and 8 bases for J; bases not matched to a gene: 6. CDR3 protein: CASSVDRTGTGYTF. The CDR3 DNA reads as TGTGCCAGCAGCGTAGACCGGACAGGGACGGGCTACACCTTC.

The chain uses TRBV7-9 and TRBJ1-1; unclear D gene. Trimming removed 11 bases from V and 5 bases from J, with 15 bases in between. The CDR3 extends over 12 amino acids. Germline lookup yields CDR1 SEHNR and CDR2 FQNEAQ (reference sequence). The CDR3 DNA reads TGTGCCGGAGCGGGGTTCAAAACTGAAGCTTTCTTT. Its protein is CAGAGFKTEAFF.

This sequence joins TRBV6-4 and TRBJ2-2, with 7 bases aligning to TRBD2. Germline values: CDR1 MRHNA, CDR2 SNTAGT. V shed 2 bases, J shed 3 bases, and the junction held 0 bases outside the gene matches. The CDR3 spans 14 residues. CDR3 DNA: TGTGCCAGCAGTGACGGGAGGGACACCGGGGAGCTGTTTTTT. Encoded protein: CASSDGRDTGELFF.

The rearrangement joins TRBV5-4 to TRBJ2-7; 7 nucleotides line up with TRBD1. The germline V gene has CDR1 SGHNT and CDR2 YYREEE (reference sequence). The CDR3 extends over 14 amino acids. The ends lost 1 base at V and 2 bases at J; junction bases unmatched: 3. CDR3 region: CASSLKDRTYEQYF. The CDR3 bases are TGTGCCAGCAGCTTGAAGGACAGGACCTACGAGCAGTACTTC.

The chain combines TRBV6-1 with TRBJ1-4; TRBD1 matches 7 bases. The J segment lost 5 bases and the V segment lost 3 bases, leaving 0 bases of the junction unmatched. The CDR3 spans 13 residues. Per the germline V gene, CDR1 is MNHNS and CDR2 is SASEGT. The CDR3 here is CASSEGQNEKLFF. CDR3 DNA sequence: TGTGCCAGCAGTGAGGGACAGAATGAAAAACTGTTTTTT.

The CDR3 loop reads CASSELDRRYMNTEAFF. Written as DNA, the CDR3 is TGTGCCAGCAGTGAACTAGACAGGCGCTATATGAACACTGAAGCTTTCTTT. The V gene is TRBV6-1, the J gene TRBJ1-1; possibly TRBD1 for D (6 bases). This CDR3 has 17 residues. Per germline, CDR1 MNHNS and CDR2 SASEGT. The germline V and J ends were trimmed by 2 bases and 0 bases, with 16 bases remaining between them.

The rearrangement links TRBV30 to TRBJ2-2, with TRBD2 identical over 13 bases. Germline-derived CDR1 and CDR2 are GTSNPN and SVGIG (reference sequence). The CDR3 loop spans 17 amino acids. With V trimmed by 0 bases and J by 8 bases, 9 bases remained unmatched. CDR3 nucleotide sequence: TGTGCCTGGAGTGTACCAGTTGGACTAGCGGGAGTAGGGGAGCTGTTTTTT. Residues: CAWSVPVGLAGVGELFF.

The chain combines TRBV4-2 with TRBJ1-1; the D is unclear. There are 14 residues in the CDR3. The germline V gene encodes CDR1 LGHNA and CDR2 YNFKEQ. Between the trimmed V and J ends, which lost 1 base and 2 bases, there was a span of 8 bases. The chain's CDR3 is CASSQGLSNTEAFF. The CDR3 region has the DNA TGTGCCAGCAGCCAAGGTCTCAGTAACACTGAAGCTTTCTTT.

J is TRBJ1-2 and V is TRBV19; D is unclear. The CDR3 is 13 amino acids. Germline CDR1 LNHDA, CDR2 SQIVND (reference sequence). With 6 bases removed from V and 3 bases from J, the gap between germline ends came to 11 bases. The DNA for the CDR3 is TGTGCCAGTAGAAATCCCCGGGACTATGGCTACACCTTC. Amino acids: CASRNPRDYGYTF.